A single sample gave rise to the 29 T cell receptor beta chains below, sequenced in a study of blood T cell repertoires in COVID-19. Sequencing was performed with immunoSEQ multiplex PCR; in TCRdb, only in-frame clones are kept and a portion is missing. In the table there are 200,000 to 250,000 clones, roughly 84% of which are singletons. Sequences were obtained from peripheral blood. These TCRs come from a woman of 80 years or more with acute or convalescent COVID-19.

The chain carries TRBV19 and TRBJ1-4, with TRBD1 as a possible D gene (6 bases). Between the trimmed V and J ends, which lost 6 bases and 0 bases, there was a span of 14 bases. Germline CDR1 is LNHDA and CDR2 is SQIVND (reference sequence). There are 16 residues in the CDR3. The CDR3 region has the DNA TGTGCCAGTAGCTCCAGGGGAGATTCAACTAATGAAAAACTGTTTTTT. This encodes CASSSRGDSTNEKLFF.

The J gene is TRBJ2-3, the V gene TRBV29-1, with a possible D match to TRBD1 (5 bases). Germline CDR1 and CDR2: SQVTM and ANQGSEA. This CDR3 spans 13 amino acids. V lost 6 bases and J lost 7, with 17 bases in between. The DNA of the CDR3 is TGCAGCGTGCTCAGGGAAGTTTCAAATACGCAGTATTTT. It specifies CSVLREVSNTQYF.

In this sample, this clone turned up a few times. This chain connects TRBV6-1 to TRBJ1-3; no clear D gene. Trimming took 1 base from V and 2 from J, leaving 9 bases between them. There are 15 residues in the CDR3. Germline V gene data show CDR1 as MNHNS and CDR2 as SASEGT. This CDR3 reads CASSEGSSAGNTIYF. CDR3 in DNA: TGTGCCAGCAGTGAAGGGTCGAGCGCTGGAAACACCATATATTTT.

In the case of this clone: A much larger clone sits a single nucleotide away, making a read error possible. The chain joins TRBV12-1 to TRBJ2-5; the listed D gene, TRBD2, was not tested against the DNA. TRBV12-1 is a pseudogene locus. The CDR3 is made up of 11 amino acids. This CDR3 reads CASSLQETQYF. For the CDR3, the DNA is TGTGCCAGCAGCCTCCAAGAGACCCAGTACTTC.

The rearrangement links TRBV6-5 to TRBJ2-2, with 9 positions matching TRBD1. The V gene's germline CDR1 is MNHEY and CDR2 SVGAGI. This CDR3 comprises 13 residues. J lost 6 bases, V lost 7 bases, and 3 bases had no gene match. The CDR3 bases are TGTGCCAGCACAAGGGACAGGGCCGGGGAGCTGTTTTTT. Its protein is CASTRDRAGELFF.

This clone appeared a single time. The CDR3 DNA reads as TGTGCCAGCTCACCACGAGCGTTCACAGGAACTGATAATCAGCCCCAGCATTTT. It encodes CASSPRAFTGTDNQPQHF. The chain is built from TRBV18 and TRBJ1-5, with D perhaps TRBD1 (5 bases). The CDR3 consists of 18 residues. Trimming cost V 1 base and J 4 bases, with 20 bases left between them. CDR1 and CDR2 (germline): KGHSH, LQKENI. Variable domain in full (rest from reference TRBV18 and TRBJ1-5): NAGVMQNPRHLVRRRGQEARLRCSPMKGHSHVYWYRQLPEEGLKFMVYLQKENIIDESGMPKERFSAEFPKEGPSILRIQQVVRGDSAAYFCASSPRAFTGTDNQPQHFGDGTRLSIL.

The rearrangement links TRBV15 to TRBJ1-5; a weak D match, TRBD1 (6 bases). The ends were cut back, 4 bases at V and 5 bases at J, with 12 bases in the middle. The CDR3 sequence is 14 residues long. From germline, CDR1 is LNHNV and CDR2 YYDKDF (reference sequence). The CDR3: CATSNNRDYQPQHF. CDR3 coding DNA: TGTGCCACCAGCAATAACAGGGATTATCAGCCCCAGCATTTT.

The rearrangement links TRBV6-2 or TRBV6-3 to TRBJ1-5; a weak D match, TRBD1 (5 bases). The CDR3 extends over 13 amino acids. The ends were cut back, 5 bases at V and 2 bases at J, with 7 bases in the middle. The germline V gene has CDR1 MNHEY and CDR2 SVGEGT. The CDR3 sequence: CASSPTGNQPQHF. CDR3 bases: TGTGCCAGCAGTCCGACAGGCAATCAGCCCCAGCATTTT.

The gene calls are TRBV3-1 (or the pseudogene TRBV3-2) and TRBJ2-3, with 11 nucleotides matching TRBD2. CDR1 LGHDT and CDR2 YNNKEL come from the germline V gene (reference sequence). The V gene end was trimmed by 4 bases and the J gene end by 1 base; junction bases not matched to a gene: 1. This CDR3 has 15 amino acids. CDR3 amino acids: CASSLGLAGTDTQYF. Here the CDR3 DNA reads TGTGCCAGCAGCCTGGGACTAGCGGGCACAGATACGCAGTATTTT.

CDR3 coding DNA: TGTGCCAGCAGCCAAGCGACCTTAAACACCGGGGAGCTGTTTTTT. This gives the protein CASSQATLNTGELFF. The chain couples TRBV5-5 to TRBJ2-2; D is unresolved. CDR1 is SGHKS, CDR2 YYEKEE, per germline (reference sequence). The CDR3 runs to 15 residues. V was cut by 4 bases and J by 2 bases, with 12 bases left in between.

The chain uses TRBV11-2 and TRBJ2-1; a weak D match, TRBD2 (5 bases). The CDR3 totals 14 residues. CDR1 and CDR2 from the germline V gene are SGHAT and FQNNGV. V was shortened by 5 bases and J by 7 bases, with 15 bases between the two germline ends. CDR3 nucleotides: TGTGCCAGCAGCCCCAGAGGGAGTAGGAATGAGCAGTTCTTC. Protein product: CASSPRGSRNEQFF.

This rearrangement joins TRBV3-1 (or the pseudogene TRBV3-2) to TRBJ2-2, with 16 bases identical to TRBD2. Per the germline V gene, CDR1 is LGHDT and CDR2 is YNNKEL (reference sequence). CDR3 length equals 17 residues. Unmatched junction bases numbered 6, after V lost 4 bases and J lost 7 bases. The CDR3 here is CASSLGTSGGAIGELFF. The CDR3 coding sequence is TGTGCCAGCAGCCTAGGGACTAGCGGGGGGGCAATCGGGGAGCTGTTTTTT.

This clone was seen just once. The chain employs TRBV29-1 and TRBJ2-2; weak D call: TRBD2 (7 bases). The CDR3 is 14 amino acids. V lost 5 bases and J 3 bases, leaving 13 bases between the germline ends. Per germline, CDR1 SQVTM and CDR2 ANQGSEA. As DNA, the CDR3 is TGCAGCGTTAGGGGGGGAAGTGACACCGGGGAGCTGTTTTTT. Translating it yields CSVRGGSDTGELFF.

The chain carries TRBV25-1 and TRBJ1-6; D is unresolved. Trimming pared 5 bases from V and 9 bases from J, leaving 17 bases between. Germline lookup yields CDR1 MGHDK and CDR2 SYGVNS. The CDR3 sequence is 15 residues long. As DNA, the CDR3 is TGTGCCAGCAGTTTCTACTCGCCACCTTCTTCACCCCTCCACTTT. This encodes CASSFYSPPSSPLHF.

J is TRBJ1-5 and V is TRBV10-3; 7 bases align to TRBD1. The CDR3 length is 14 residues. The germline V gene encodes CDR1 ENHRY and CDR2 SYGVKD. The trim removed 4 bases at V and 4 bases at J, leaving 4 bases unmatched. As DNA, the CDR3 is TGTGCCATCAGTGTAACAGGGGAGAATCAGCCCCAGCATTTT. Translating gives CAISVTGENQPQHF.

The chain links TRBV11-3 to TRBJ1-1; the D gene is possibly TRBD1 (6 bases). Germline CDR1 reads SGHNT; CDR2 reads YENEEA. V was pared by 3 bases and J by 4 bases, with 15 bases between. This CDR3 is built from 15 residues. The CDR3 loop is CASSFEGGSPTEAFF. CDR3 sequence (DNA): TGTGCCAGCAGCTTCGAGGGGGGGTCCCCCACTGAAGCTTTCTTT.

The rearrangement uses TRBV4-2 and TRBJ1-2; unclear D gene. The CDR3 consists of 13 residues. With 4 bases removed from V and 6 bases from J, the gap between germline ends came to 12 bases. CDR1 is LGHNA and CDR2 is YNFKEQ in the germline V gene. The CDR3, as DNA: TGTGCCAGCAGCCTGCCCCATACGGATGGCTACACCTTC. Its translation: CASSLPHTDGYTF.

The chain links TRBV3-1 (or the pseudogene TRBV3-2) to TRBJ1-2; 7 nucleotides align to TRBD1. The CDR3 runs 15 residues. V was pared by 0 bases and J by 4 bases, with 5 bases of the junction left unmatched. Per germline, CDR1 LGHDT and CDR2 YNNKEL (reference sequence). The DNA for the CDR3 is TGTGCCAGCAGCCAAGATTTTAACAGGGGCTATGGCTACACCTTC. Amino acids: CASSQDFNRGYGYTF.

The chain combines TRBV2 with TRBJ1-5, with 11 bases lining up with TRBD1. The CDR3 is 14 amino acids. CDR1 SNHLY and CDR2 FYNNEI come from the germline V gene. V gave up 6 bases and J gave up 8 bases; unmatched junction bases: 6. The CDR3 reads CASRDRGRREPQHF. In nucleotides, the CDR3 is TGTGCCAGCAGGGACAGGGGGCGGAGAGAGCCCCAGCATTTT.

CDR3 coding DNA: TGTGCCAGCAGCTTATGGGGCCCGAACAATCAGCCCCAGCATTTT. Translating gives CASSLWGPNNQPQHF. The chain recombines TRBV7-9 with TRBJ1-5, with TRBD1 as a possible D gene (5 bases). Trimming shortened V by 2 bases and J by 3 bases, and 11 bases separated the two germline ends. Germline-derived CDR1 and CDR2 are SEHNR and FQNEAQ (reference sequence). This CDR3 spans 15 amino acids.

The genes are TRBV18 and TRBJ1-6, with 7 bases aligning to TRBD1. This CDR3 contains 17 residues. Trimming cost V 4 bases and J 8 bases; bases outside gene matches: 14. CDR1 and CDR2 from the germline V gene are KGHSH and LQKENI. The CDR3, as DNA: TGTGCCAGCTCACGGACCGCGGACAGGATGAGTGATTCACCCCTCCACTTT. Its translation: CASSRTADRMSDSPLHF.

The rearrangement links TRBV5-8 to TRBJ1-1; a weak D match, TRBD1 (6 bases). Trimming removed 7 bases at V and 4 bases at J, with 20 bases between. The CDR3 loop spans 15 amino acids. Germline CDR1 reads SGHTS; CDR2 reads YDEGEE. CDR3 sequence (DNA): TGTGCCAGCGATGTTTTGGGGGCTAAGGGCACTGAAGCTTTCTTT. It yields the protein CASDVLGAKGTEAFF.

Here the CDR3 reads CASSLSGGGEKLFF. The CDR3 nucleotides read TGTGCCAGCAGCCTTTCCGGGGGGGGTGAAAAACTGTTTTTT. The chain employs TRBV3-1 (or the pseudogene TRBV3-2) and TRBJ1-4; tentative D call: TRBD1 (5 bases). V lost 4 bases and J 7 bases, leaving 13 bases between the germline ends. This CDR3 contains 14 residues. CDR1 LGHDT and CDR2 YNNKEL come from the germline V gene (reference sequence).

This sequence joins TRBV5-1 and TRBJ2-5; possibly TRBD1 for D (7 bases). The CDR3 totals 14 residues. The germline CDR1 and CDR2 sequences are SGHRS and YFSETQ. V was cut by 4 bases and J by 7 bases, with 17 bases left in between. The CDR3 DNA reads TGCGCCAGCAGCAACGACAGGGACTCAGGGACCCAGTACTTC. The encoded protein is CASSNDRDSGTQYF.

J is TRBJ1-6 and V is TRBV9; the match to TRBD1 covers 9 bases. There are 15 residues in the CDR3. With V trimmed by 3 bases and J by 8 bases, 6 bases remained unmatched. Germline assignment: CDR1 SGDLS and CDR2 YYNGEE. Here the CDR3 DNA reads TGTGCCAGCAGCGCCGGGACAGGGAATTATTCACCCCTCCACTTT. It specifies CASSAGTGNYSPLHF.

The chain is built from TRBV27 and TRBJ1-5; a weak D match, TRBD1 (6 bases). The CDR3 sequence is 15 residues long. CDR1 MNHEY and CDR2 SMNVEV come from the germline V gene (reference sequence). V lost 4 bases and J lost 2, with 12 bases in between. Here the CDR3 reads CASSSQGNGNQPQHF. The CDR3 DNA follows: TGTGCCAGCAGTTCCCAGGGGAATGGCAATCAGCCCCAGCATTTT.

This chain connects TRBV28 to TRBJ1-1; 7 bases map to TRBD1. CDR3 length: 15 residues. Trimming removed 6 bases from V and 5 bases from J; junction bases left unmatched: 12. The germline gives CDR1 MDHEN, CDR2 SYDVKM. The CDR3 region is CASSRRQGLKTEAFF. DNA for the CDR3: TGTGCCAGCAGCCGTAGACAGGGCCTAAAGACTGAAGCTTTCTTT.

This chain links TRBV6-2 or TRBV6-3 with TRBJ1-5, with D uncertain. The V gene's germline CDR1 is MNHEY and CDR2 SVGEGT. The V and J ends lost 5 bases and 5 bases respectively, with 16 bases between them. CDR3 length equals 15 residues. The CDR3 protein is CASSTDRRGHQPQHF. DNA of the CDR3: TGTGCCAGCAGTACGGACCGGCGGGGTCATCAGCCCCAGCATTTT.

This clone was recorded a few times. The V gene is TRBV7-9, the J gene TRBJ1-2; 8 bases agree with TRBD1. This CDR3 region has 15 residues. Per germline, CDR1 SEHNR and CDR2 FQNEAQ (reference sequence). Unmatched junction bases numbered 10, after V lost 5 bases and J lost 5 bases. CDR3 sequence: CASSLRQGPSYGYTF. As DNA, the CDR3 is TGTGCCAGCAGCCTGAGACAGGGGCCAAGTTATGGCTACACCTTC.